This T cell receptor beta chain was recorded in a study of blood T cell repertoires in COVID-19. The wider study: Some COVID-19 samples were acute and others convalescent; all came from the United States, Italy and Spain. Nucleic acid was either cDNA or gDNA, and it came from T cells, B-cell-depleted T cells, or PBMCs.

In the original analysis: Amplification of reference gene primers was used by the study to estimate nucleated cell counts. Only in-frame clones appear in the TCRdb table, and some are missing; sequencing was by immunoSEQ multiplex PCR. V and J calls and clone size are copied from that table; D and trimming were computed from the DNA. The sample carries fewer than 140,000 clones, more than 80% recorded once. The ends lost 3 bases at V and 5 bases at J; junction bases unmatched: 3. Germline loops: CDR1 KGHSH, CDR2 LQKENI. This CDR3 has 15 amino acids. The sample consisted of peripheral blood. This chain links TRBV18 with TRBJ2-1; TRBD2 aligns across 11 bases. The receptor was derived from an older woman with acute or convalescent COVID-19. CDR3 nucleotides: TGTGCCAGCTCACCCGCTAGCGGGGGGAACAATGAGCAGTTCTTC. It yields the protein CASSPASGGNNEQFF.